The rows below give T cell receptor beta chains drawn from one sample of a study of cytomegalovirus exposure and HLA in healthy donors. Generated by immunoSEQ multiplex PCR, the TCRdb table keeps only in-frame clones and is missing some. The sample carries some 76,000 clones, around 73% recorded once. The source material was PBMCs. The receptors originated from a woman in her thirties or forties in good health and CMV-seropositive. Each CDR3 is given with its conserved first and last residue. The order of the fields is clone size, V gene, D gene, J gene, CDR3 protein, CDR3 DNA. The D gene is left open where the match is weak. Some rows mark clone size as missing; the rest say once, few, many or name a class of expanded clone.

.,TRBV6-1,.,TRBJ2-1,CASSTQGYNEQFF,TGTGCCAGCAGTACCCAGGGTTACAATGAGCAGTTCTTC
.,TRBV18,TRBD1,TRBJ2-5,CASSPGQSQETQYF,TGTGCCAGCTCACCGGGACAGTCACAAGAGACCCAGTACTTC
.,TRBV30,.,TRBJ2-7,CAWSRQGGFEQYF,TGTGCCTGGAGTCGACAGGGAGGATTCGAGCAGTACTTC
.,TRBV28,.,TRBJ1-1,CASSFLVNTEAFF,TGTGCCAGCAGTTTTTTAGTGAACACTGAAGCTTTCTTT
.,TRBV30,TRBD1,TRBJ2-5,CAWSKGQAQETQYF,TGTGCCTGGAGTAAGGGACAGGCTCAAGAGACCCAGTACTTC
.,TRBV13,TRBD2,TRBJ2-7,CASSFGTSNYEQYF,TGTGCCAGCAGCTTTGGGACTAGTAACTACGAGCAGTACTTC
few,TRBV29-1,TRBD2,TRBJ2-2,CSVRLAGSNTGELFF,TGCAGCGTTCGACTAGCGGGTTCTAACACCGGGGAGCTGTTTTTT
few,TRBV7-6,TRBD2,TRBJ2-3,CASSPTSGLTDTQYF,TGTGCCAGCAGCCCGACTAGCGGGCTCACAGATACGCAGTATTTT
.,TRBV7-2,TRBD1,TRBJ1-2,CASSLWGQIINYGYTF,TGTGCCAGCAGCTTATGGGGACAGATCATTAACTATGGCTACACCTTC
.,TRBV18,TRBD2,TRBJ2-4,CASSSGTSGGPWIAKNIQYF,TGTGCCAGCTCATCCGGGACTAGCGGGGGGCCATGGATAGCCAAAAACATTCAGTACTTC
once,TRBV7-6,.,TRBJ2-1,CASSRHDNEQFF,TGTGCCAGCAGCCGACACGACAATGAGCAGTTCTTC
.,TRBV6-1,.,TRBJ2-1,CASSELGLPYNEQFF,TGTGCCAGCAGTGAATTGGGGCTACCTTACAATGAGCAGTTCTTC
.,TRBV27,TRBD2,TRBJ2-1,CASSLLAGGSYNEQFF,TGTGCCAGCAGTCTTCTGGCGGGGGGCTCCTACAATGAGCAGTTCTTC
few,TRBV4-2,TRBD2,TRBJ2-5,CASSPQVAGGQETQYF,TGTGCCAGCAGCCCGCAAGTGGCGGGGGGCCAAGAGACCCAGTACTTC
.,TRBV5-4,.,TRBJ2-5,CASSPSARAGETQYF,TGTGCCAGCAGCCCTTCGGCGAGGGCCGGGGAGACCCAGTACTTC
.,TRBV14,TRBD1,TRBJ2-7,CASSRIARRQGF,TGTGCCAGCAGCCGAATTGCCCGTAGACAGGGCTTC
.,TRBV2,.,TRBJ2-2,CASTPEVHTGELFF,TGTGCCAGCACCCCCGAGGTCCACACCGGGGAGCTGTTTTTT
.,TRBV9,TRBD2,TRBJ2-7,CASSPVAGGLYYEQYF,TGTGCCAGCAGCCCTGTAGCGGGGGGGCTATATTACGAGCAGTACTTC
.,TRBV5-1,TRBD1,TRBJ2-7,CASSVGQGLEQYF,TGCGCCAGCAGCGTCGGACAGGGTCTCGAGCAGTACTTC
few,TRBV30,TRBD1,TRBJ1-5,CAWGQGGNQPQHF,TGTGCCTGGGGACAGGGCGGCAATCAGCCCCAGCATTTT
once,TRBV4-1,TRBD1,TRBJ2-7,CASSQEGTGGYEQYF,TGCGCCAGCAGCCAAGAAGGGACAGGGGGCTACGAGCAGTACTTC
few,TRBV30,TRBD1,TRBJ1-6,CAWSAGQDNSPLHF,TGTGCCTGGAGCGCGGGACAGGATAATTCACCCCTCCACTTT
.,TRBV15,TRBD1,TRBJ2-1,CATSPRRTGTTYNEQFF,TGTGCCACCAGCCCCCGACGGACAGGGACCACCTACAATGAGCAGTTCTTC
.,TRBV29-1,TRBD1,TRBJ2-3,CSVSGQGWGTDTQYF,TGCAGCGTTTCGGGACAGGGTTGGGGCACAGATACGCAGTATTTT
.,TRBV7-2,.,TRBJ1-1,CASSLARYRATEAFF,TGTGCCAGCAGCTTAGCGCGTTACAGGGCGACTGAAGCTTTCTTT
.,TRBV28,.,TRBJ2-6,CASSSFQGSGANVLTF,TGTGCCAGCAGTTCGTTTCAGGGCTCTGGGGCCAACGTCCTGACTTTC
.,TRBV2,TRBD2,TRBJ2-5,CASSEGRGDGGAKMTQYF,TGTGCCAGCAGTGAGGGGAGGGGAGACGGGGGGGCCAAGATGACCCAGTACTTC
few,TRBV5-1,.,TRBJ1-4,CASSLWGGAETNEKLFF,TGCGCCAGCAGCTTGTGGGGGGGCGCGGAAACTAATGAAAAACTGTTTTTT
few,TRBV6-5,.,TRBJ2-6,CASSLEGANVLTF,TGTGCCAGCAGTCTCGAGGGGGCCAACGTCCTGACTTTC
few,TRBV11-2,.,TRBJ2-5,CASSLGTAGGTQYF,TGTGCCAGCAGCCTCGGGACAGCCGGGGGGACCCAGTACTTC
.,TRBV6-1,.,TRBJ2-4,CASSEVVGGRVDIQYF,TGTGCCAGCAGTGAAGTTGTCGGGGGAAGGGTGGACATTCAGTACTTC
.,TRBV6-6,.,TRBJ2-5,CASSYPAGTQYF,TGTGCCAGCAGTTACCCGGCGGGGACCCAGTACTTC
once,TRBV7-6,.,TRBJ2-5,CASSTQAYQETQYF,TGTGCCAGCAGCACACAGGCTTACCAAGAGACCCAGTACTTC
.,TRBV4-3,TRBD1,TRBJ1-6,CASRITGASPIGSPLHF,TGCGCCAGCAGGATAACAGGGGCCTCTCCAATTGGGTCACCCCTCCACTTT
.,TRBV30,TRBD1,TRBJ1-1,CAWSPPGQTNTEAFF,TGTGCCTGGAGTCCCCCGGGACAGACGAACACTGAAGCTTTCTTT
.,TRBV5-1,TRBD1,TRBJ2-3,CASTTTGGTDTQYF,TGCGCCAGCACCACTACAGGGGGCACAGATACGCAGTATTTT
once,TRBV2,TRBD1,TRBJ1-6,CASSERAGGSGSPLHF,TGTGCCAGCAGTGAAAGGGCAGGGGGCTCCGGTTCACCCCTCCACTTT
.,TRBV9,TRBD1,TRBJ2-5,CASSTTGGAETQYF,TGTGCCAGCAGCACTACAGGGGGCGCGGAGACCCAGTACTTC
.,TRBV29-1,.,TRBJ1-1,CSVEAGAWTEAFF,TGCAGCGTTGAGGCAGGGGCTTGGACTGAAGCTTTCTTT
.,TRBV4-1,.,TRBJ1-6,CASSQGARQALGPLHF,TGCGCCAGCAGCCAAGGAGCCCGCCAGGCCTTGGGTCCCCTCCACTTT
.,TRBV6-1,.,TRBJ2-2,CASSLQGWDTGELFF,TGTGCCAGCAGTTTGCAGGGGTGGGACACCGGGGAGCTGTTTTTT
few,TRBV19,TRBD2,TRBJ2-3,CASSIGRGADTQYF,TGTGCCAGTAGTATAGGGCGGGGGGCAGATACGCAGTATTTT
.,TRBV6-5,TRBD1,TRBJ1-4,CASSRTGGEGEKLFF,TGTGCCAGCAGCCGGACAGGGGGCGAGGGTGAAAAACTGTTTTTT
.,TRBV6-1,TRBD1,TRBJ2-5,CASSGQGLKETQYF,TGTGCCAGCAGTGGACAGGGGCTTAAAGAGACCCAGTACTTC
.,TRBV6-1,TRBD1,TRBJ2-7,CASLGQGTSYEQYF,TGTGCCAGCCTAGGACAGGGAACGTCCTACGAGCAGTACTTC
.,TRBV18,TRBD1,TRBJ2-6,CASSSGTGGVSGANVLTF,TGTGCCAGCTCATCCGGGACAGGGGGCGTGTCTGGGGCCAACGTCCTGACTTTC
.,TRBV6-1,TRBD1,TRBJ1-2,CASATQTGGLGGYTF,TGTGCCAGCGCCACGCAGACAGGGGGCCTAGGTGGCTACACCTTC
.,TRBV14,.,TRBJ1-6,CASSLQGYNSPLHF,TGTGCCAGCAGCCTACAGGGCTATAATTCACCCCTCCACTTT
.,TRBV30,TRBD1,TRBJ1-1,CAWRGTVGTEAFF,TGTGCCTGGAGAGGGACAGTGGGGACTGAAGCTTTCTTT
.,TRBV18,TRBD1,TRBJ1-2,CASSPEGASYGYTF,TGTGCCAGCTCACCGGAGGGGGCAAGCTATGGCTACACCTTC
once,TRBV19,TRBD1,TRBJ1-6,CASRGGQGPHSPLHF,TGTGCCTCTCGAGGGGGACAGGGACCTCATTCACCCCTCCACTTT
.,TRBV7-8,.,TRBJ1-2,CASSLDGGNYGYTF,TGTGCCAGCAGCTTAGACGGCGGTAACTATGGCTACACCTTC
.,TRBV2,TRBD2,TRBJ2-1,CASIRTSGAGNEQFF,TGTGCCAGCATCAGGACTAGCGGGGCCGGAAATGAGCAGTTCTTC
.,TRBV18,TRBD2,TRBJ2-5,CASSPGLGDRETQYF,TGTGCCAGCTCACCGGGACTAGGGGATCGAGAGACCCAGTACTTC
once,TRBV5-1,TRBD2,TRBJ2-7,CASSFGQGPSGGAAYEQYF,TGCGCCAGCAGCTTTGGACAGGGGCCTAGCGGGGGGGCCGCCTACGAGCAGTACTTC
.,TRBV6-5,TRBD1,TRBJ1-3,CASSRDSSPGNTIYF,TGTGCCAGCAGTCGGGACAGCTCCCCTGGAAACACCATATATTTT
.,TRBV7-2,.,TRBJ1-3,CASSLSAPGAGNTIYF,TGTGCCAGCAGCTTGAGTGCCCCAGGTGCTGGAAACACCATATATTTT
.,TRBV5-1,TRBD1,TRBJ2-5,CASSLWTGGETQYF,TGCGCCAGCAGCTTATGGACAGGGGGCGAGACCCAGTACTTC
.,TRBV28,TRBD1,TRBJ1-1,CASRTGQGGEAFF,TGTGCCAGCAGAACGGGACAGGGGGGTGAAGCTTTCTTT
.,TRBV5-1,TRBD1,TRBJ1-1,CASSWDRGEAFF,TGCGCCAGCAGCTGGGACAGGGGTGAAGCTTTCTTT